This T cell receptor (beta chain) was captured by sequencing in a study of blood T cell repertoires in COVID-19. The repertoire was sequenced with immunoSEQ multiplex PCR; TCRdb's copy has only in-frame clones and lacks some. The table has about 83,000 clones, around 87% seen once. The germline gives CDR1 SGHKS, CDR2 YYEKEE (reference sequence). CDR3 length: 19 residues. V dropped 4 bases and J dropped 0; count of bases not matched to a gene: 15. The material sequenced was peripheral blood. The sequence came from a woman between 50 and 59 years old with active or convalescent COVID-19. The rearrangement links TRBV5-5 to TRBJ1-5; 8 positions match TRBD1. The DNA of the CDR3 is TGTGCCAGCAGCACCCTACCTGCCGACAGGGGATCTAGCAATCAGCCCCAGCATTTT. Translation: CASSTLPADRGSSNQPQHF. Full variable domain (rest looked up from reference TRBV5-5 and TRBJ1-5): DAGVTQSPTHLIKTRGQQVTLRCSPISGHKSVSWYQQVLGQGPQFIFQYYEKEERGRGNFPDRFSARQFPNYSSELNVNALLLGDSALYLCASSTLPADRGSSNQPQHFGDGTRLSIL.